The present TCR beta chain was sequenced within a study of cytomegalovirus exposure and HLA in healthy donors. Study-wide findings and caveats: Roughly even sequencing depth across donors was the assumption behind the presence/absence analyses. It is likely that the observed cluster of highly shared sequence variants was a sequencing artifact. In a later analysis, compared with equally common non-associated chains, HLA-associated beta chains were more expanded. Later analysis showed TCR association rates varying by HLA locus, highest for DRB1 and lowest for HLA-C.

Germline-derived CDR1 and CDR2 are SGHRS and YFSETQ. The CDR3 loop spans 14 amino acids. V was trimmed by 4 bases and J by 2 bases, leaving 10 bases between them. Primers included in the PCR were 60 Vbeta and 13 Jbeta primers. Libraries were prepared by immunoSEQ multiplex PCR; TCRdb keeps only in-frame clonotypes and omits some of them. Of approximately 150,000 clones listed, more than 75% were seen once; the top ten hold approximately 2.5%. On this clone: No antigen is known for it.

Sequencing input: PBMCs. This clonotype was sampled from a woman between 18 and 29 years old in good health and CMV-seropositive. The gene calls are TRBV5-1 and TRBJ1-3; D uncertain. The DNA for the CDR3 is TGCGCCAGCAGCCCTGGTAGCGCTGGAAACACCATATATTTT. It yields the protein CASSPGSAGNTIYF. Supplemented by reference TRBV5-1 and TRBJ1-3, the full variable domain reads KAGVTQTPRYLIKTRGQQVTLSCSPISGHRSVSWYQQTPGQGLQFLFEYFSETQRNKGNFPGRFSGRQFSNSRSEMNVSTLELGDSALYLCASSPGSAGNTIYFGEGSWLTVV.